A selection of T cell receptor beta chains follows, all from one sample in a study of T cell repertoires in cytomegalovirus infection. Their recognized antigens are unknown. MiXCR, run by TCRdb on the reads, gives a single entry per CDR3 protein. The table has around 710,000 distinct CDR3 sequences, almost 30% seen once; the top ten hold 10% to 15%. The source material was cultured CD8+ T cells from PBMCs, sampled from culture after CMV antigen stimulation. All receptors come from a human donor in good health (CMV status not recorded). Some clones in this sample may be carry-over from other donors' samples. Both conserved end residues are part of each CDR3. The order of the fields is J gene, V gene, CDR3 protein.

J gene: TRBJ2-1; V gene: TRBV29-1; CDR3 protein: CSVSPSTSLWVHEQFF
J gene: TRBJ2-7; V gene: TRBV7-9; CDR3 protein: CASSRVGAPYEQYF
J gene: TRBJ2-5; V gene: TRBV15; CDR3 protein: CATSRDWDPRRETQYF
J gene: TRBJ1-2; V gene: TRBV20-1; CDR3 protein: CSARDTGAYGYTF
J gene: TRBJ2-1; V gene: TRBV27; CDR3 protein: CASSLSSSSYNEQFF
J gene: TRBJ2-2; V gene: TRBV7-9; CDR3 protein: CASSFPRALDTGELFF
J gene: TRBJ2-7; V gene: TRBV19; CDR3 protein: CASIPRVSPSYEQYF
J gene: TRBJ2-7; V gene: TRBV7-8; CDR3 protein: CASSLVAGTYEQYF
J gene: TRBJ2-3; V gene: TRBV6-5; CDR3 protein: CASSYSRDLPDTQYF
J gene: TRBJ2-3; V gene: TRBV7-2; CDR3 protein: CASSFEGSGTDTQYF
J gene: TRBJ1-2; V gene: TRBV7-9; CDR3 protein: CASSSPPEHRAANYGYTF
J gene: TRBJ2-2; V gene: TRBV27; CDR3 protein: CASRGTSGITGELFF
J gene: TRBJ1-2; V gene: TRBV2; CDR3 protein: CASSEATGALYGYTF
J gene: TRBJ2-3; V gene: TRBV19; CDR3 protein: CASTSLPGGPDTQYF
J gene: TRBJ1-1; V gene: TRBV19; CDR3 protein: CASSPGQGFTEAFF
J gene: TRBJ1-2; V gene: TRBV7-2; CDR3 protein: CASSPARGEGVSLYGYTF
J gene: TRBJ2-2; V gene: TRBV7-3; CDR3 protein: CASSFGGLDNTGELFF
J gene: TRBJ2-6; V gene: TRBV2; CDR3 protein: CASSEAVLGSGANVLTF
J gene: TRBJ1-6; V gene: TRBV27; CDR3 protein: CASSPRTDSPLHF
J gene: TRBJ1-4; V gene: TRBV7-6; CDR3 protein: CASSLVEGALKNEKLFF
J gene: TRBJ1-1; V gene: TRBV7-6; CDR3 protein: CASSLGTANTEAFF
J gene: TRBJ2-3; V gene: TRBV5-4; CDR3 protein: CASRPPGEIHTDTQYF
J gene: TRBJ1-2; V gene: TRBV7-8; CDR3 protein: CASSLDPYTNYGYTF
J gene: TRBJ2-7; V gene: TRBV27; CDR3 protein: CASRATGGVNYEQYF
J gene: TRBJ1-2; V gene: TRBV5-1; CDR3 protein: CASSVHVRDGYTF
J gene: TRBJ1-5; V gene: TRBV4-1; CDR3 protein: CASSQGRGEQPQHF